The 29 T cell receptor beta chains below all came from one sample that was sequenced in a study of T cells after yellow fever vaccination. TCRdb re-derived calls from the 5' RACE reads in MiXCR, one entry per CDR3 protein. Of some 600,000 distinct CDR3 sequences listed, more than 9% are singletons. Source: PBMCs, taken on the day of the yellow fever booster vaccination. The source of these receptors is a man under 40 who received the YFV17D yellow fever vaccine.

This sequence joins TRBV3-1 and TRBJ2-3; TRBD2 matches 9 bases. V gave up 10 bases and J gave up 6 bases; unmatched junction bases: 11. Germline loops: CDR1 LGHDT, CDR2 YNNKEL (reference sequence). This CDR3 contains 14 residues. Here the CDR3 reads CATSGLARGDTQYF. Here the CDR3 DNA reads TGTGCCACCTCGGGACTAGCAAGAGGGGATACGCAGTATTTT.

The gene calls are TRBV5-6 and TRBJ2-5, with 7 bases lining up with TRBD2. CDR1 and CDR2 from the germline V gene are SGHDT and YYEEEE. This CDR3 is 15 amino acids long. V gave up 1 base and J gave up 5 bases; unmatched junction bases: 8. In DNA, the CDR3 is TGTGCCAGCAGCTTGTATGGCGGGAGACGGGAGACCCAGTACTTC. Protein product: CASSLYGGRRETQYF. The whole variable domain, filled in from reference TRBV5-6 and TRBJ2-5, reads DAGVTQSPTHLIKTRGQQVTLRCSPKSGHDTVSWYQQALGQGPQFIFQYYEEEERQRGNFPDRFSGHQFPNYSSELNVNALLLGDSALYLCASSLYGGRRETQYFGPGTRLLVL.

This clonotype was found a few times. CDR3 DNA: TGTGCCAGCAGCTTAAAATCATGGGAGACCCAGTACTTC. Amino acid sequence: CASSLKSWETQYF. The V gene is TRBV7-3, the J gene TRBJ2-5; D uncertain. Deletions cut 1 base from V and 5 bases from J, with 8 bases between. The length of the CDR3 is 13 residues. CDR1 and CDR2 (germline): SGHTA, FQGTGA.

The chain uses TRBV10-3 and TRBJ1-1; D is uncertain. The V and J ends lost 2 bases and 9 bases respectively, with 13 bases between them. Germline V gene lookup returns CDR1 ENHRY and CDR2 SYGVKD. The CDR3 extends over 13 amino acids. CDR3 sequence reads: CAISEPDGQQAFF. In nucleotides, the CDR3 is TGTGCCATCAGTGAGCCTGACGGTCAACAAGCTTTCTTT.

This clonotype was detected a few times. This sequence joins TRBV2 and TRBJ2-5; D gene unclear. V was trimmed by 6 bases and J by 4 bases, leaving 15 bases between them. CDR1 and CDR2 from the germline V gene are SNHLY and FYNNEI. The CDR3 covers 14 residues. DNA of the CDR3: TGTGCCAGCAGCGCCGTGACGCCAGGAGAGACCCAGTACTTC. This codes for CASSAVTPGETQYF.

The chain uses TRBV5-1 and TRBJ2-2, with 10 bases lining up with TRBD2. The CDR3 length is 15 residues. With 6 bases clipped from V and 4 bases from J, the junction kept 6 bases outside the gene matches. Germline assignment: CDR1 SGHRS and CDR2 YFSETQ. As DNA, the CDR3 is TGCGCCAGCAACCCTAGCGGGAGAACCACCGGGGAGCTGTTTTTT. This sequence encodes CASNPSGRTTGELFF.

J is TRBJ1-2 and V is TRBV5-1; no firm D call. Trimming cost V 4 bases and J 8 bases, with 15 bases left between them. From germline, CDR1 is SGHRS and CDR2 YFSETQ. The CDR3 covers 13 residues. The CDR3 sequence: CASSPTFQIGYTF. CDR3 DNA: TGCGCCAGCAGCCCCACTTTTCAGATCGGCTACACCTTC. The whole variable domain, remainder taken from reference TRBV5-1 and TRBJ1-2, is KAGVTQTPRYLIKTRGQQVTLSCSPISGHRSVSWYQQTPGQGLQFLFEYFSETQRNKGNFPGRFSGRQFSNSRSEMNVSTLELGDSALYLCASSPTFQIGYTFGSGTRLTVV.

This clonotype appeared a few times. The V and J genes are TRBV29-1 and TRBJ2-1; 9 bases align to TRBD2. This CDR3 has 14 residues. Germline V CDR1 and CDR2: SQVTM, ANQGSEA. The trim removed 4 bases at V and 4 bases at J, leaving 5 bases unmatched. The CDR3 protein is CSVAASGVYNEQFF. The CDR3 DNA reads TGCAGCGTTGCCGCTAGCGGGGTTTACAATGAGCAGTTCTTC.

V usage is TRBV6-2 or TRBV6-3 and J usage is TRBJ2-4; D remains ambiguous. Germline CDR1 reads MNHEY; CDR2 reads SVGEGT. The CDR3 spans 22 residues. V was shortened by 0 bases and J by 0 bases, with 27 bases between the two germline ends. The CDR3 reads CASSYSGLGSATVELAKNIQYF. CDR3 nucleotide sequence: TGTGCCAGCAGTTACTCAGGTTTAGGATCGGCTACCGTCGAACTAGCCAAAAACATTCAGTACTTC.

The rearrangement joins TRBV28 to TRBJ2-1; TRBD2 matches at 8 bases. Germline-derived CDR1 and CDR2 are MDHEN and SYDVKM. The CDR3 is 14 amino acids. V trimming: 10 bases; J trimming: 3 bases; junction bases outside the gene matches: 8. The CDR3 DNA sequence: TGTGCCACCCGCACCGCGGGAGGCTACAATGAGCAGTTCTTC. Translated, it gives CATRTAGGYNEQFF.

This chain uses TRBV5-4 with TRBJ2-5; tentatively, D is TRBD1 (6 bases). The V gene's germline CDR1 is SGHNT and CDR2 YYREEE (reference sequence). The CDR3 runs to 15 residues. The ends were cut back, 0 bases at V and 2 bases at J, with 11 bases in the middle. In nucleotides, the CDR3 is TGTGCCAGCAGCTTGGGGGGGCGTACTCAAGAGACCCAGTACTTC. It translates to CASSLGGRTQETQYF.

This clonotype was counted a few times. The rearrangement uses TRBV5-1 and TRBJ2-1; maybe TRBD2 (6 bases). Germline assignment: CDR1 SGHRS and CDR2 YFSETQ. V lost 5 bases to trimming and J lost 6 bases, with 15 bases between them. This CDR3 is 14 amino acids long. The CDR3 reads CASRGLARPNEQFF. CDR3 nucleotide sequence: TGCGCCAGCAGAGGGCTAGCGCGTCCCAATGAGCAGTTCTTC.

This clonotype turned up a few times. This chain connects TRBV7-2 to TRBJ2-7; 10 bases are shared with TRBD1. This CDR3 has 15 residues. CDR1 and CDR2 (germline): SGHTA, FQGNSA. J was trimmed by 6 bases and V by 5 bases; bases with no gene match: 10. The CDR3 protein is CASSRLGTGAAEQYF. In DNA, the CDR3 is TGTGCCAGCAGCCGACTTGGGACAGGGGCAGCCGAGCAGTACTTC.

The rearrangement uses TRBV7-9 and TRBJ2-5, with 10 bases that match TRBD1. The CDR3 runs 15 residues. Trimming removed 0 bases from V and 5 bases from J; junction bases left unmatched: 3. CDR1 and CDR2 (germline): SEHNR, FQNEAQ (reference sequence). CDR3 sequence reads: CASSLADRGLETQYF. CDR3 coding DNA: TGTGCCAGCAGCTTAGCCGACAGGGGGCTGGAGACCCAGTACTTC.

This clonotype was counted a few times. The chain uses TRBV5-1 and TRBJ2-1, with D perhaps matching TRBD2 (6 bases). The CDR3 consists of 16 residues. The germline V gene has CDR1 SGHRS and CDR2 YFSETQ. The V end lost 4 bases, the J end lost 2 bases, and 16 bases lay between the germline ends. The DNA of the CDR3 is TGCGCCAGCAGCAAATTAGCGGATCCCACCTACAATGAGCAGTTCTTC. The encoded protein is CASSKLADPTYNEQFF.

This clonotype was seen only a few times. J is TRBJ1-1 and V is TRBV6-5; no clear D gene. The V and J ends lost 2 bases and 1 base respectively, with 11 bases between them. Looked up from germline, CDR1 is MNHEY and CDR2 is SVGAGI. This CDR3 has 15 residues. CDR3 region: CASSYGLFQNTEAFF. The CDR3 DNA is TGTGCCAGCAGTTACGGACTGTTTCAGAACACTGAAGCTTTCTTT.

In its sample, this clonotype was seen a few times. This chain links TRBV27 with TRBJ2-1, with 8 positions matching TRBD1. Germline V gene data show CDR1 as MNHEY and CDR2 as SMNVEV (reference sequence). V shed 5 bases and J 7 bases; nucleotides not matched to a gene: 7. The CDR3 length is 14 residues. Written as DNA, the CDR3 is TGTGCCAGCAGTAGACAGGGGCTCGGGAATGAGCAGTTCTTC. Its translation is CASSRQGLGNEQFF.

This clonotype was counted a few times. The rearrangement uses TRBV18 and TRBJ2-7; unclear D gene. The V gene's germline CDR1 is KGHSH and CDR2 LQKENI. CDR3 length equals 13 residues. Trimming pared 2 bases from V and 4 bases from J, leaving 9 bases between. The CDR3 DNA is TGTGCCAGCTCACCATCTCAGAGGTACGAGCAGTACTTC. Its translation: CASSPSQRYEQYF.

This rearrangement joins TRBV20-1 to TRBJ2-2; TRBD2 aligns across 10 bases. Germline CDR1 reads DFQATT; CDR2 reads SNEGSKA (reference sequence). J gave up 3 bases and V 6 bases, and 7 bases lay outside the gene matches. The CDR3 has 15 residues. CDR3 nucleotide sequence: TGCAGTGCCGTAGCGGGAGGTCCCGACACCGGGGAGCTGTTTTTT. This encodes CSAVAGGPDTGELFF.

This clonotype has just a few counts. The gene calls are TRBV29-1 and TRBJ2-5, with TRBD2 identical over 12 bases. Germline V gives CDR1 SQVTM, CDR2 ANQGSEA. The CDR3 contains 14 residues. With V trimmed by 5 bases and J by 3 bases, 4 bases remained unmatched. As DNA, the CDR3 is TGCAGCGTTCTAGCGGGAGGGGGGGAAGAGACCCAGTACTTC. Its translation is CSVLAGGGEETQYF.

The chain couples TRBV2 to TRBJ2-3, with 8 bases aligning to TRBD1. Germline V gene lookup returns CDR1 SNHLY and CDR2 FYNNEI. The CDR3 is made up of 12 amino acids. V lost 5 bases and J lost 11; bases outside the gene matches: 6. The CDR3 sequence: CASSYPDRVQYF. In DNA form, the CDR3 reads TGTGCCAGCAGTTACCCGGACAGGGTGCAGTATTTT. Full variable domain (rest looked up from reference TRBV2 and TRBJ2-3): EPEVTQTPSHQVTQMGQEVILRCVPISNHLYFYWYRQILGQKVEFLVSFYNNEISEKSEIFDDQFSVERPDGSNFTLKIRSTKLEDSAMYFCASSYPDRVQYFGPGTRLTVL.

This clonotype has a handful of counts. The J gene is TRBJ2-1, the V gene TRBV6-5; D unclear. The CDR3 is made up of 12 amino acids. Germline CDR1 MNHEY, CDR2 SVGAGI. With 7 bases removed from V and 10 bases from J, the gap between germline ends came to 14 bases. CDR3 protein: CASKLGPGEQFF. The CDR3 nucleotides read TGTGCCAGCAAATTGGGTCCCGGGGAGCAGTTCTTC.

A few counts support this clonotype. The chain joins TRBV21-1 to TRBJ2-2; the table's D call TRBD1 went unverified against the DNA. TRBV21-1 is listed as a pseudogene. CDR3 length: 17 residues. The CDR3 protein is CASSPSIGTGDTGELFF. The DNA of the CDR3 is TGTGCCAGCTCCCCCAGCATAGGGACAGGGGACACCGGGGAGCTGTTTTTT.

This clonotype has a handful of counts. The V call is TRBV7-2, the J call TRBJ2-7, with D possibly being TRBD1 (7 bases). The CDR3 is made up of 15 amino acids. The germline V gene has CDR1 SGHTA and CDR2 FQGNSA. The V and J ends lost 5 bases and 2 bases respectively, with 16 bases between them. CDR3 in DNA: TGTGCCAGCAGCGCGACAGGGCTAGCGCCCTACGAGCAGTACTTC. It codes for CASSATGLAPYEQYF.

In its sample, this clonotype was seen a few times. The chain employs TRBV2 and TRBJ2-7; D is uncertain. Trimming cost V 6 bases and J 3 bases, with 9 bases left between them. The CDR3 loop spans 12 amino acids. Germline assignment: CDR1 SNHLY and CDR2 FYNNEI. CDR3 sequence (DNA): TGTGCCAGCAGGGAACCATTCTACGAGCAGTACTTC. Translation gives CASREPFYEQYF.

The chain is built from TRBV4-1 and TRBJ1-5; 7 bases map to TRBD1. The ends lost 3 bases at V and 7 bases at J; junction bases unmatched: 15. CDR1 is MGHRA and CDR2 is YSYEKL in the germline V gene. The CDR3 runs 17 residues. The chain's CDR3 is CASSHVTDRVGEQPQHF. The CDR3 bases are TGCGCCAGCAGCCATGTAACAGACAGGGTGGGTGAACAGCCCCAGCATTTT.

This clonotype was counted a few times. V gene TRBV4-1 combines with J gene TRBJ2-2, with no clear D. This CDR3 is 13 amino acids long. CDR1 is MGHRA and CDR2 is YSYEKL in the germline V gene. The V end was cut by 4 bases, the J end by 2 bases, with 5 bases between. The CDR3 sequence: CASSRSNTGELFF. The CDR3 coding sequence is TGCGCCAGCAGCCGATCAAACACCGGGGAGCTGTTTTTT.

This chain links TRBV7-2 with TRBJ2-1; TRBD2 is a possible D gene (6 bases). Germline lookup yields CDR1 SGHTA and CDR2 FQGNSA. This CDR3 spans 12 amino acids. The V end was cut by 4 bases, the J end by 10 bases, with 11 bases between. The CDR3 DNA is TGTGCCAGCAGCTCGGGACTGGCGGAGCAGTTCTTC. Translating it yields CASSSGLAEQFF.

This clonotype has a handful of counts. The rearrangement uses TRBV6-2 or TRBV6-3 and TRBJ2-1; D possibly matches TRBD1 or TRBD2 (5 bases each). Between the trimmed V and J ends, which lost 0 bases and 8 bases, there was a span of 8 bases. Germline CDR1 and CDR2: MNHEY and SVGEGT. This CDR3 is built from 13 residues. CDR3 nucleotides: TGTGCCAGCAGTTACTCGGGGGTTTATGAGCAGTTCTTC. It yields the protein CASSYSGVYEQFF.